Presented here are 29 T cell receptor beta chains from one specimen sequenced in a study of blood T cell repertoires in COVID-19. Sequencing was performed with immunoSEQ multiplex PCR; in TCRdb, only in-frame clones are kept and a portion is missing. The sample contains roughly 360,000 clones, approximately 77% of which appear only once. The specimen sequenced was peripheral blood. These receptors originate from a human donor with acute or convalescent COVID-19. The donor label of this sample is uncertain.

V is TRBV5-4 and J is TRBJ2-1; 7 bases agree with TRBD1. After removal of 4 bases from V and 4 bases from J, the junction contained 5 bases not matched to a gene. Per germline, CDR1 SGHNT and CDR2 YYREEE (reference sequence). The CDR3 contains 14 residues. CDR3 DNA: TGTGCCAGCAGCCCCTGGGACAGTTACAATGAGCAGTTCTTC. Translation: CASSPWDSYNEQFF. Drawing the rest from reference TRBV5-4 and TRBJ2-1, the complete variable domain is ETGVTQSPTHLIKTRGQQVTLRCSSQSGHNTVSWYQQALGQGPQFIFQYYREEENGRGNFPPRFSGLQFPNYSSELNVNALELDDSALYLCASSPWDSYNEQFFGPGTRLTVL.

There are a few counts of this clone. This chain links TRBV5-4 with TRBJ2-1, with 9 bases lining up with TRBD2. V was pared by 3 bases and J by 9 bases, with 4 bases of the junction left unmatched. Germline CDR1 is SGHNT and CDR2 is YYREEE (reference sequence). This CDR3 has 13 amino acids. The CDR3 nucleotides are TGTGCCAGCAGCTCCGGGACTAGCTTTGAGCAGTTCTTC. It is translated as CASSSGTSFEQFF.

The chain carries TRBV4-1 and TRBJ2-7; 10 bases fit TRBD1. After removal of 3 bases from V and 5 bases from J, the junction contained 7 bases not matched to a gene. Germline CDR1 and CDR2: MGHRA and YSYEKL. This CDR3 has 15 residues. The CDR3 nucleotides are TGCGCCAGCAGCCAGGGGCCGGGACAGGGGAACGAGCAGTACTTC. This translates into CASSQGPGQGNEQYF.

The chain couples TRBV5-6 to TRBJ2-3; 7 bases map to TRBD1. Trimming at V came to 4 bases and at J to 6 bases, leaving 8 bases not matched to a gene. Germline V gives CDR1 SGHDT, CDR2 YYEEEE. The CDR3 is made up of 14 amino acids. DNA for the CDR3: TGTGCCAGCAGCCCCCGACAGGGACAGGATACGCAGTATTTT. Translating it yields CASSPRQGQDTQYF.

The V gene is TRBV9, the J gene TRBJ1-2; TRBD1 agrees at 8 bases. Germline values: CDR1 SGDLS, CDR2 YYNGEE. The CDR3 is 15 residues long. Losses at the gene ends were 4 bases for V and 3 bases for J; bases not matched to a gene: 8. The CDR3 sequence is CASSPRDRTYYGYTF. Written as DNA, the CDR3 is TGTGCCAGCAGCCCCCGGGACAGGACCTACTATGGCTACACCTTC. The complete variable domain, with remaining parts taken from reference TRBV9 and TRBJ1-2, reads DSGVTQTPKHLITATGQRVTLRCSPRSGDLSVYWYQQSLDQGLQFLIQYYNGEERAKGNILERFSAQQFPDLHSELNLSSLELGDSALYFCASSPRDRTYYGYTFGSGTRLTVV.

The CDR3 DNA sequence: TGTGCCAGCAGTTCTCAGGGTTTGCCTAATGAAAAACTGTTTTTT. Translating it yields CASSSQGLPNEKLFF. This chain connects TRBV6-2 or TRBV6-3 to TRBJ1-4, with D possibly TRBD1 on 5 matching bases. Between the trimmed V and J ends, which lost 4 bases and 3 bases, there was a span of 12 bases. The germline V gene has CDR1 MNHEY and CDR2 SVGEGT. This CDR3 contains 15 residues.

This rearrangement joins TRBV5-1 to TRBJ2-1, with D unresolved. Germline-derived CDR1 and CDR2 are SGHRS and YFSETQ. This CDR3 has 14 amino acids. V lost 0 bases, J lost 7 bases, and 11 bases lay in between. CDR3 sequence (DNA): TGCGCCAGCAGCTTGGTACTTTCTAGGAATGAGCAGTTCTTC. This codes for CASSLVLSRNEQFF. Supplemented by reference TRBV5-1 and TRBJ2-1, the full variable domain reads KAGVTQTPRYLIKTRGQQVTLSCSPISGHRSVSWYQQTPGQGLQFLFEYFSETQRNKGNFPGRFSGRQFSNSRSEMNVSTLELGDSALYLCASSLVLSRNEQFFGPGTRLTVL.

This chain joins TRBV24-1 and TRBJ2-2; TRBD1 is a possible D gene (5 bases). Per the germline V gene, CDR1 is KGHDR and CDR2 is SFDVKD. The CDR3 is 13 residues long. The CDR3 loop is CAGDSRYTGELFF. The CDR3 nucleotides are TGTGCAGGAGACAGTCGCTACACCGGGGAGCTGTTTTTT.

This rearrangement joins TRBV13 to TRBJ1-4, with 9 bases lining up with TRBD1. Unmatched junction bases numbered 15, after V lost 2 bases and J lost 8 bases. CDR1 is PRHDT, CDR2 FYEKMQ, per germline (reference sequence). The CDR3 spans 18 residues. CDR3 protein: CASSLSGTGQEDGEKLFF. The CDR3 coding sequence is TGTGCCAGCAGCTTATCGGGGACAGGGCAAGAGGACGGAGAAAAACTGTTTTTT.

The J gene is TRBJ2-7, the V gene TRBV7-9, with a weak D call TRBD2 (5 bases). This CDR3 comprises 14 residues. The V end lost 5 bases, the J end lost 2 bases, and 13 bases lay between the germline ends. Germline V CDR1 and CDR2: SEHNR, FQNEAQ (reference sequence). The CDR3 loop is CASSPIGEPYEQYF. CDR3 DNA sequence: TGTGCCAGCAGCCCAATTGGGGAGCCCTACGAGCAGTACTTC.

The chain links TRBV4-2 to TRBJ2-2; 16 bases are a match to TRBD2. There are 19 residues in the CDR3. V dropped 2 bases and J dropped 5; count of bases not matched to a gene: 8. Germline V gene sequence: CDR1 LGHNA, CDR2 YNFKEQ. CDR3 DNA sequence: TGTGCCAGCAGCCAACTCCCGGGACTAGCGGGAGGGGGGACCGGGGAGCTGTTTTTT. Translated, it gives CASSQLPGLAGGGTGELFF.

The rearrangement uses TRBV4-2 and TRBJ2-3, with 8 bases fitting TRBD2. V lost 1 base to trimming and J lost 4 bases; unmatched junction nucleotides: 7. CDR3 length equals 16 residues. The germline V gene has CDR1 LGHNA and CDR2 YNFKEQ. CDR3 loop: CASSQVGSGTSDTQYF. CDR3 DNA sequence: TGTGCCAGCAGCCAAGTGGGTAGCGGGACCTCAGATACGCAGTATTTT.

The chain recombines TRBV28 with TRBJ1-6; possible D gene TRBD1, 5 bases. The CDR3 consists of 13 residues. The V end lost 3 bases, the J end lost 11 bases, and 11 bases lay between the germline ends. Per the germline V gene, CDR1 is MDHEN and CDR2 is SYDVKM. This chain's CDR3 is CASSFYGAAPLHF. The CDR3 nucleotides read TGTGCCAGCAGTTTTTATGGGGCAGCACCCCTCCACTTT.

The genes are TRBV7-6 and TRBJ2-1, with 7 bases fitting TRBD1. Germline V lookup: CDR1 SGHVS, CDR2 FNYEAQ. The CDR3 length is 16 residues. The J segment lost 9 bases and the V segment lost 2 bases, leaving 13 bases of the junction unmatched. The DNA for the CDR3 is TGTGCCAGCAGCTTATTCAACGGACAGGCTGTGGGTGAGCAGTTCTTC. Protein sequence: CASSLFNGQAVGEQFF.

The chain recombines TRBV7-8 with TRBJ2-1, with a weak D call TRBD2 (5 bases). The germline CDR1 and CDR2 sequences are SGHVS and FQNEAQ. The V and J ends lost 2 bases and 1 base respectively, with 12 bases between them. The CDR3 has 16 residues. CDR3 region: CASSLSGNPSYNEQFF. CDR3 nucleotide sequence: TGTGCCAGCAGCTTATCCGGGAACCCTTCCTACAATGAGCAGTTCTTC.

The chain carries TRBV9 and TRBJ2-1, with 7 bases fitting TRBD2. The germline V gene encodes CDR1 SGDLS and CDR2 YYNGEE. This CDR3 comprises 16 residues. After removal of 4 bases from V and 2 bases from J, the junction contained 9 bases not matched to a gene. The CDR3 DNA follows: TGTGCCAGCAGCCTCCACGCGGGAGTAGCCTACAATGAGCAGTTCTTC. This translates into CASSLHAGVAYNEQFF.

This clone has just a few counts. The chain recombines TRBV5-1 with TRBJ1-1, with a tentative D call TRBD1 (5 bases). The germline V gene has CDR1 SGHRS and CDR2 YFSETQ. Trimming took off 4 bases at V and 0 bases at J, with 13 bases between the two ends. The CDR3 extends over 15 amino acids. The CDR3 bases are TGCGCCAGCAGCCCGGGCAGGGATTTGAACACTGAAGCTTTCTTT. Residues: CASSPGRDLNTEAFF.

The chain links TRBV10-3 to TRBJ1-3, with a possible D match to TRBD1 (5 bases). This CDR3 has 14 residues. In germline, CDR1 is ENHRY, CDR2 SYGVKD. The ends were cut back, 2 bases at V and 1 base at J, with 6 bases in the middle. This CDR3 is CAISEGGSGNTIYF. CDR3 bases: TGTGCCATCAGTGAGGGGGGGTCTGGAAACACCATATATTTT.

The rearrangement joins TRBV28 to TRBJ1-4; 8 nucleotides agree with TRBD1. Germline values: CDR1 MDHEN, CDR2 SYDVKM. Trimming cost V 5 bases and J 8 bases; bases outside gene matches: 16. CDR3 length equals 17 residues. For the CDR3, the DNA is TGTGCCAGCAGTCCGATTCACCAGGGGGCGGGGAGGGAAAAACTGTTTTTT. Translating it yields CASSPIHQGAGREKLFF.

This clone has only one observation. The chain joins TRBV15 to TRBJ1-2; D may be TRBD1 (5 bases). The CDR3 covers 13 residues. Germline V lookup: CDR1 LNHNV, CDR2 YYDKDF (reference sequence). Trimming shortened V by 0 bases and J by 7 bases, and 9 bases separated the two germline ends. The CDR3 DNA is TGTGCCACCAGCAGAGATAGGGGTTTTGGCTACACCTTC. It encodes CATSRDRGFGYTF.

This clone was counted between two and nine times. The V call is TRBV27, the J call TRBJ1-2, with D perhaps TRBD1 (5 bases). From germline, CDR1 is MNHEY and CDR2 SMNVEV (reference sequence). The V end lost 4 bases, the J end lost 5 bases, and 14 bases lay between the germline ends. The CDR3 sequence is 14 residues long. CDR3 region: CASSSSGIYYGYTF. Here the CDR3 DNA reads TGTGCCAGCAGTTCCTCAGGGATATATTATGGCTACACCTTC.

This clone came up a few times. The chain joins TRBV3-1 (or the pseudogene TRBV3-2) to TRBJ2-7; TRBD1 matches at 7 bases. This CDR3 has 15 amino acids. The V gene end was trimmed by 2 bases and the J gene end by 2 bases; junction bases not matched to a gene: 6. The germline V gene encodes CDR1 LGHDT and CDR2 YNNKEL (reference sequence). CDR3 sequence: CASSQSPGQTYEQYF. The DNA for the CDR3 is TGTGCCAGCAGCCAATCCCCGGGACAGACCTACGAGCAGTACTTC.

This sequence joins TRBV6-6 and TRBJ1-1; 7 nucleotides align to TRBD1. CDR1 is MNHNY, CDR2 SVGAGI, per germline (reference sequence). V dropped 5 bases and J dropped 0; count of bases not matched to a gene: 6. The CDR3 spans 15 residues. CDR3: CASSTSGTVNTEAFF. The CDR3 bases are TGTGCCAGCAGTACCTCCGGGACAGTGAACACTGAAGCTTTCTTT.

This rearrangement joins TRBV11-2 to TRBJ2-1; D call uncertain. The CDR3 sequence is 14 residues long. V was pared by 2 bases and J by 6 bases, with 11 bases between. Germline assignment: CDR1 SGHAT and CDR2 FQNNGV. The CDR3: CASSLMELSNEQFF. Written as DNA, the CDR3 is TGTGCCAGCAGCTTAATGGAGCTTTCCAATGAGCAGTTCTTC.

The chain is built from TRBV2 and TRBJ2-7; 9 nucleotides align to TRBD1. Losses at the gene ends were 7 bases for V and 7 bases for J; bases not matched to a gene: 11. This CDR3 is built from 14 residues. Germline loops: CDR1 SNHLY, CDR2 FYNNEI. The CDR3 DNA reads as TGTGCCAGCACTCCCGGGACAGGGTATATTGAGCAGTACTTC. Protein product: CASTPGTGYIEQYF.

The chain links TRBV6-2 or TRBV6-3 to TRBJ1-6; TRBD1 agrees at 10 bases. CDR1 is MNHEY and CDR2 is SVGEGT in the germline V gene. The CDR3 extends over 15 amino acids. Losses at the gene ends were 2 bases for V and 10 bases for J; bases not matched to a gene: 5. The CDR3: CASSYTGQGFSPLHF. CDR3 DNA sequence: TGTGCCAGCAGTTACACGGGACAGGGGTTCTCACCCCTCCACTTT.

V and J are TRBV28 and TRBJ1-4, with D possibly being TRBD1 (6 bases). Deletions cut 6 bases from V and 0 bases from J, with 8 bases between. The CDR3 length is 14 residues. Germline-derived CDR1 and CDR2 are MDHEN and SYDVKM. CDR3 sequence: CASSRQATNEKLFF. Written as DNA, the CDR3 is TGTGCCAGCAGCCGACAGGCAACTAATGAAAAACTGTTTTTT.

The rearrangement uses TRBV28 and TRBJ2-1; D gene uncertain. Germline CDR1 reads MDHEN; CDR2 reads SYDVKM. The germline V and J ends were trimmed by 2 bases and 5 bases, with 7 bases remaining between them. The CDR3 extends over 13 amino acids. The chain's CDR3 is CASSLAPNNEQFF. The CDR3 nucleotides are TGTGCCAGCAGTTTAGCCCCTAACAATGAGCAGTTCTTC.

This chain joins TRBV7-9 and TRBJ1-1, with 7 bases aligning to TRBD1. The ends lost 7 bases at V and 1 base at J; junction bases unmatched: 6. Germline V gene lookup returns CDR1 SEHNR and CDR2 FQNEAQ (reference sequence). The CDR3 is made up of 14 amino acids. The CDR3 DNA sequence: TGTGCCAGCACCCTACAGGGGCGGAACACTGAAGCTTTCTTT. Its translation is CASTLQGRNTEAFF.